This T cell receptor (beta chain) was captured by sequencing in a study of CD8+CD57+ T cells in acquired aplastic anemia. Study overall: CD4+ and CD8+ cells, once sorted, gave DNA averaging roughly 3 ug. Average CD4+ read depth in healthy donors was 11 million or so reads. Study conclusions and caveats: Patients showed no significant difference from controls in CD8+ Simpson's diversity. It was found that approximately 29 CD8+ CDR3 sequences were shared between patients and controls.

Only one count was recorded for this clonotype. Antigen: not known. The study profiled TCR beta VDJ and CDR3 using genomic DNA as template. In TCRdb, the reads were re-called with MiXCR into one record per CDR3 protein. The table records approximately 65,000 distinct CDR3 sequences, over 45% of them present only once. Trimming stripped 6 bases from V and 7 bases from J, with 16 bases between. Per germline, CDR1 SGHAT and CDR2 FQDESV (reference sequence). This CDR3 comprises 14 residues. Sequences were obtained from sorted CD4+, CD8+, or CD8+CD57+ T cells (not recorded which) from PBMCs. J is TRBJ2-1 and V is TRBV11-1, with D perhaps being TRBD1 or TRBD2 (5 bases each). This TCR was sampled from a human donor in good health, serving as a control. This chain's CDR3 is CASSYLGGSNEQFF. The CDR3 DNA reads as TGTGCCAGCAGTTACCTTGGGGGTTCAAATGAGCAGTTCTTC.